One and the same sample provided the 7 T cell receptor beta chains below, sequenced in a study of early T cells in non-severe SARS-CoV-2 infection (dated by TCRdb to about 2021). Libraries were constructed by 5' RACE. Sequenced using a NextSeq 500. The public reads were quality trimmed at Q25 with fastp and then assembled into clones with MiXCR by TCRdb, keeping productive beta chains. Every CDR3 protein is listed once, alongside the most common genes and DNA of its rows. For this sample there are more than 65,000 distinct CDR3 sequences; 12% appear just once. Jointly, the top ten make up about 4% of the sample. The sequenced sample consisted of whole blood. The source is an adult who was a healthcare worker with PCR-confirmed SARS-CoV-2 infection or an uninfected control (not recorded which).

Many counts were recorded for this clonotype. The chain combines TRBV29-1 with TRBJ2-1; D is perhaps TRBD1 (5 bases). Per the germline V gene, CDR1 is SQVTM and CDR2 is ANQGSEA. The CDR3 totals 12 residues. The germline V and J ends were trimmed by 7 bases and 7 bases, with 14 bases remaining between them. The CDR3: CSALWGQNEQFF. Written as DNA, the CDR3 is TGCAGCGCTCTGTGGGGCCAGAATGAGCAGTTCTTC.

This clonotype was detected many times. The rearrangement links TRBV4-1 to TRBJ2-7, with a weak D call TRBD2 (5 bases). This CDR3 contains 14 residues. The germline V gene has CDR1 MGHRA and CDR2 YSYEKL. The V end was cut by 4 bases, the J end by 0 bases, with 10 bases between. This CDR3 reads CASSLGRDSYEQYF. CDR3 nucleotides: TGCGCCAGCAGCCTGGGCCGGGACTCCTACGAGCAGTACTTC.

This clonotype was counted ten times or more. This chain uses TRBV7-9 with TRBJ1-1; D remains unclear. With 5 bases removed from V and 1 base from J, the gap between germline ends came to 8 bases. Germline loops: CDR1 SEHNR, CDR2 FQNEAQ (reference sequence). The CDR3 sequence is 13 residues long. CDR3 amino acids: CASSEGPNTEAFF. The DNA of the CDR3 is TGTGCCAGCAGCGAAGGGCCGAACACTGAAGCTTTCTTT.

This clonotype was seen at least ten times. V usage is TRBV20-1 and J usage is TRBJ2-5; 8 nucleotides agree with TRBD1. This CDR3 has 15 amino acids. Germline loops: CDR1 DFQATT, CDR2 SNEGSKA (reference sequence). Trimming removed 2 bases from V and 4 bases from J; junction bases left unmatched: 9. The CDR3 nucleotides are TGCAGTGCTAGACCGAGACAGGGGATAGGAGAGACCCAGTACTTC. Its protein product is CSARPRQGIGETQYF.

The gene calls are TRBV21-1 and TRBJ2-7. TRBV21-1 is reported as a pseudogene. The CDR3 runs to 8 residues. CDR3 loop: CASREQYF. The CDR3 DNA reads TGTGCCAGTCGCGAGCAGTACTTC.

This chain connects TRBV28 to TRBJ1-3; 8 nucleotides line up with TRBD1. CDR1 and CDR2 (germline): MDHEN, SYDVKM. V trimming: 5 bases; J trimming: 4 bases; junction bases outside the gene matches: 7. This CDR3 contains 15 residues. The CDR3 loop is CASSLLTGVGNTIYF. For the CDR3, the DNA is TGTGCCAGCAGTCTATTGACAGGGGTGGGAAACACCATATATTTT.

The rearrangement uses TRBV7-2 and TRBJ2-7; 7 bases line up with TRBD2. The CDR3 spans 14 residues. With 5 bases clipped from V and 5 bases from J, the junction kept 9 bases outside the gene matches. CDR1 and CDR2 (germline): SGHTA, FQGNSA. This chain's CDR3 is CASSPLAGVHEQYF. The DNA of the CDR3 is TGTGCCAGCAGCCCCCTCGCGGGAGTGCACGAGCAGTACTTC.